This is a list of T cell receptor beta chains from one sample in a study of siplizumab effects on memory and regulatory T cells. The assay was immunoSEQ multiplex PCR, and TCRdb's table has in-frame clones only and misses some. The data show 85,000 to 90,000 clones, about nine tenths seen once. The sample was CD4+ T cells sorted from blood. The origin of the receptors is a human donor in good health. Each CDR3 is given with its conserved first and last residue. The D gene is left open where the match is weak. The size entry is marked missing in some rows and otherwise reads once, few, many or a size class.

DNA,CDR3,D,J,size,V
TGCAGCGGTCTAGCGGGATCCTACGAGCAGTACTTC,CSGLAGSYEQYF,TRBD2,TRBJ2-7,NA,TRBV29-1
TGTGCCAGCTCACCCCGAGAGGGTTGGGGTTCACCCCTCCACTTT,CASSPREGWGSPLHF,NA,TRBJ1-6,NA,TRBV18
TGTGCCAGCGGTAGCGGGAGGGCCACCTACGAGCAGTACTTC,CASGSGRATYEQYF,TRBD2,TRBJ2-7,once,TRBV2
TGCAGCGTGGGCCGGGACAGGGTATCGAATGAGCAGTTCTTC,CSVGRDRVSNEQFF,TRBD1,TRBJ2-1,NA,TRBV29-1
TGTGCCAGCAGTTCGATATCAGGGTTCCAAGAGACCCAGTACTTC,CASSSISGFQETQYF,NA,TRBJ2-5,NA,TRBV28
TGCAGCGGCATAGCCGGGACGGATAACTATGGCTACACCTTC,CSGIAGTDNYGYTF,NA,TRBJ1-2,NA,TRBV29-1
TGTGCCAGCAGCGTAAACCCGGGACGTTCAGAGACCCAGTACTTC,CASSVNPGRSETQYF,NA,TRBJ2-5,once,TRBV7-2
TGTGCCAGCAGCTTGACCGTTGCCTATGGCTACACCTTC,CASSLTVAYGYTF,NA,TRBJ1-2,NA,TRBV5-8
TGTGCCAGCAGATCAGGGGACAGGGTGATGCAGACCCAGTACTTC,CASRSGDRVMQTQYF,TRBD1,TRBJ2-5,NA,TRBV28
TGTGCCAGCAGGCTCGCCCCGGGACTAGCGGGGGTGAAAGCCGGGGAGCTGTTTTTT,CASRLAPGLAGVKAGELFF,TRBD2,TRBJ2-2,NA,TRBV27
TGTGCCAGTAGTATTAGGCGCAGGCTGAACACCGGGGAGCTGTTTTTT,CASSIRRRLNTGELFF,NA,TRBJ2-2,NA,TRBV19